This TCR beta chain was profiled in a study of T cells in Graves' hyperthyroidism and ophthalmopathy (dated by TCRdb to 2018 to 2020). Some background on the complete study: Peripheral blood was sampled at the time of initial diagnosis, prior to any treatment. To identify distinguishing TCR V-J signatures, a discovery cohort of about a hundred patients was used, comprising roughly 45 with Graves' ophthalmopathy and approximately 58 with stable Graves' hyperthyroidism. Prospective prediction of ophthalmopathy was tested in an independent validation cohort consisting of 18 hyperthyroidism patients and around 16 patients who later progressed to ophthalmopathy. The approximately 100 discovery patients were divided at random into training and test sets in a 7:3 ratio. The study also compared thyroid tissue and blood T-cell repertoires from five or six Graves' hyperthyroidism patients. After sampling, hyperthyroidism patients received methimazole starting at 30 mg daily, and ophthalmopathy patients received high-dose intravenous methylprednisolone. The paper reports TCR Vbeta CDR3 sequencing of over 120 peripheral blood samples: approximately 41 ophthalmopathy, under 80 hyperthyroidism and around 17 progressor patients.

TCR beta CDR3 regions were amplified from RNA transcripts. For the first round of RT-PCR on the TCR CDR3, the HTBI primer set was used together with the Qiagen OneStep RT-PCR kit. Libraries were constructed in a second round of multiplex PCR, after which size selection and purification were performed. Paired-end sequencing of the libraries was performed with 100 bp reads on an Illumina HiSeq2000. Per the authors' processing: SOAPnuke was used to process the raw data, with reads discarded if the reads contained adapters or uncalled bases, had a mean Phred below 15, or lacked an exact constant-primer or identifier match. COPE v1.2.5 was used to merge high-quality paired reads, and clonotypes were defined as unique nucleotide sequences. MiTCR v1.1 was used to align clonotypes to the IMGT TRBV, TRBD and TRBJ reference segments. The analysis was restricted to V-J combinations with a frequency above 0.0001, which together covered 99% to 99.2% of the repertoires. The TCS score was defined as the ratio of F50 (clonal expansion) to E x V (chaos), calculated using BLOSUM62-based TCRdist between CDR3 peptides within each V-J. Welch's t-statistics and random forest reduced around 520 V-J features to roughly 13, which were used in a naive Bayes classifier (R e1071). The public sequencing data were trimmed at Q25 with fastp and processed into clonotypes with MiXCR by TCRdb, which kept only in-frame beta chains. Each entry is one CDR3 protein sequence, shown with its most common DNA and genes. The V and J calls here are based on TCRdb, not the publication. Recorded for this sample are 480,000 or so distinct CDR3 sequences; about 15% of them occurred a single time. 15% to 20% of the sample is held by the ten biggest clonotypes.

General findings and caveats noted by the study authors: No statistical method was used to fix the sample size in advance, and group allocation was not hidden from the investigators. A 13 V-J signature model separated ophthalmopathy from stable hyperthyroidism, with 87.88% sensitivity and 81.08% specificity in cross-validation and 80%/75% in testing. Blood samples also contained most of the expanded thyroid clonotypes (frequency above 0.001), which suggests that blood repertoires may reflect thyroid immune responses. In validation, the model predicted progression to ophthalmopathy a median of 6.5 months before onset, with approximately 68% sensitivity and almost 75% specificity.

This clonotype was recorded at least ten times. Its target antigen remains unknown. No clone much larger than this one lies a single base away; base qualities are absent. Its CDR3 holds 17 amino acids, cysteine through phenylalanine. The retained sequence is limited to the CDR3, 51 bases, with the frame set at the first base. CDR1 and CDR2 were assigned from the germline V gene (reference sequence) as MNHEY and SMNVEV. The junction shows trimming of 8 bases on V and 7 bases on J, plus 29 bases between the germline ends. Stable Graves' hyperthyroidism was defined as the absence of progression to ophthalmopathy over 18 months of follow-up. The hyperthyroidism patients were between 18 and 65 years old and newly diagnosed, with a disease duration of less than 2 months. Exclusion was applied to patients with uncontrolled infections, other autoimmune diseases, pregnancy or lactation. Clinical symptoms, serum thyroxine and TRAb, thyroid ultrasound, and orbital computed tomography formed the basis for the diagnoses. Ficoll-Paque density gradient centrifugation was used to isolate PBMCs from about 9.4 ml of fresh peripheral blood. Total RNA was extracted using Trizol reagent, and RNA quality was assessed on an Agilent 2100 Bioanalyzer.

Rearrangement joined TRBV27 to TRBJ1-1, and the D gene may be TRBD1, 6 bases matching. Sequencing was performed on blood. This clonotype originated in a woman aged 18 to 35 with Graves' hyperthyroidism. At the DNA level, the sequence is TGTGCCAGCCACAACCGCCCTAGGACAGATAGCATGAGTGAAGCTTTCTTT. This yields the protein CASHNRPRTDSMSEAFF.